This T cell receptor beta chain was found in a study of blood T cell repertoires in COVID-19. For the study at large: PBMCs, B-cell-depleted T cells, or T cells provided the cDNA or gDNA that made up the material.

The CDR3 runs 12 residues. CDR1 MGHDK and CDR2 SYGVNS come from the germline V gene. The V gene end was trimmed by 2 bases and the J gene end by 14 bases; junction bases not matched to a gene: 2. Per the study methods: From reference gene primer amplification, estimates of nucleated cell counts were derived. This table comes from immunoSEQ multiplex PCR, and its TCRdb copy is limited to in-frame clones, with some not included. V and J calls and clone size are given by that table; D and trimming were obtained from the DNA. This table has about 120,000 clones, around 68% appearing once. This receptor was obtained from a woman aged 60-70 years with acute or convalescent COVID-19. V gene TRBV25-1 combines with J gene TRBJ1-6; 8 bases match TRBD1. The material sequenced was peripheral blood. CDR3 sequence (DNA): TGTGCCAGCAGTGAAGGACAGGGATCCCTCCACTTT. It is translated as CASSEGQGSLHF.